The T cell receptor (beta chain) under discussion was sequenced for a study of T cell repertoires in cytomegalovirus infection. Overall study context: Indications of both CMV infection and matching HLA type were provided by public TCR beta signatures.

This clonotype turned up a few times. Its matching antigen is unknown. TCRdb independently ran MiXCR on the reads; one entry per CDR3 protein. The sample yields around 140,000 distinct CDR3 sequences, over 25% seen once. This receptor was identified in a human donor in good health (CMV status not recorded). Some clones in this sample may be carry-over from other donors' samples. The sample consisted of CD8+ T cells from cultured PBMCs, taken from culture after CMV antigen stimulation.

The CDR3 coding sequence is TGTGCCAGCAGCCTCCGGGGGAGCGGGGGGGAAGGTACAGATACGCAGTATTTT. It specifies CASSLRGSGGEGTDTQYF. The rearrangement links TRBV12-3 or TRBV12-4 to TRBJ2-3, with 10 nucleotides matching TRBD2. The CDR3 runs to 18 residues. V lost 6 bases and J lost 3; bases outside the gene matches: 15.